This T cell receptor beta chain came from a study of cytomegalovirus exposure and HLA in healthy donors. Researchers ran the PCR with 60 Vbeta and 13 Jbeta primers. Method: immunoSEQ multiplex PCR; TCRdb's copy keeps in-frame clones and lacks some. The sample has about 110,000 clones, approximately 80% seen once. Whole-study results and caveats: For TCR beta chains, V- and J-gene trimming was later linked to a missense DCLRE1C variant. Later on, an analysis tied 15,000 to 20,000 TCR beta sequences to HLA alleles at 0.05 false discovery rate.

CDR3 length: 14 amino acids. V was trimmed by 2 bases and J by 0 bases, leaving 7 bases between them. Germline lookup yields CDR1 GTSNPN and CDR2 SVGIG (reference sequence). This clone was observed a single time. Its antigen is not identified. Donors likely had unrecorded immune exposures despite being nominally healthy when sampled. Sample: PBMCs. This TCR was sampled from a man aged 50 to 60 in good health and CMV-seronegative. V is TRBV30 and J is TRBJ1-4; D unresolved. In DNA form, the CDR3 reads TGTGCCTGGAGTCAACTTGCAACTAATGAAAAACTGTTTTTT. Amino acid sequence: CAWSQLATNEKLFF.